This T cell receptor (beta chain) was captured by sequencing in a study of monozygotic twins with inflammatory bowel disease. Notes on the study in general: There was no way to distinguish the different T cell subtypes.

Remarks on this clonotype: Its antigen is not known.

No DNA is given; TCRdb re-called the 5' RACE reads and lists each CDR3 protein once. The listing records about 380,000 distinct CDR3 sequences. Germline-derived CDR1 and CDR2 are LGHNA and YSLEER. The CDR3 has 16 amino acids. The sequence derives from a human donor with ulcerative colitis or Crohn's disease, or a healthy co-twin of an affected twin (not recorded which). The source material was blood. The chain uses TRBV4-3 and TRBJ2-2; TCRdb picks TRBD1, but there is no DNA to check that call. CDR3: CASSQDRGQGYGELFF.